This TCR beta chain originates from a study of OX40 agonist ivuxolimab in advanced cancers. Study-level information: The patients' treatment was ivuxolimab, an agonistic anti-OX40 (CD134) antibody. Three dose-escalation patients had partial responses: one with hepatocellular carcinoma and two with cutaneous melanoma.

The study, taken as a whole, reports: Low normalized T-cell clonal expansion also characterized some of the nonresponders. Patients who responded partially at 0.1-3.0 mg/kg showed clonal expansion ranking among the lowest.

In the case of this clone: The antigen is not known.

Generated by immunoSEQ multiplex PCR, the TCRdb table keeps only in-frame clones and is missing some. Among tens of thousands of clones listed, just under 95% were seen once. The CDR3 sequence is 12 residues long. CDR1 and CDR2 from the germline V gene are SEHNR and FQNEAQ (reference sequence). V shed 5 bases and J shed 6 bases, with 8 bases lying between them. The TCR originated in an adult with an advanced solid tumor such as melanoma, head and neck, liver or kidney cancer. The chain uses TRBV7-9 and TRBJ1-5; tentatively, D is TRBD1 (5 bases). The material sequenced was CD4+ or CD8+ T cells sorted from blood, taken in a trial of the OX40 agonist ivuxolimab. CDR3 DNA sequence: TGTGCCAGCAGCCAGGGCGTTCAGCCCCAGCATTTT. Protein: CASSQGVQPQHF.